This T cell receptor beta chain was recovered during a study of T cells in localized non-small cell lung cancer. General study results and limits: Adjacent uninvolved lung tissue had the highest T cell clonality, exceeding tumor.

Generated by immunoSEQ multiplex PCR, the TCRdb table keeps only in-frame clones and is missing some. The sample includes approximately 35,000 clones, around 90% seen only once; the top ten take 5.5% to 7%. The CDR3 length is 11 residues. V shed 0 bases and J shed 10 bases, with 8 bases lying between them. Germline-derived CDR1 and CDR2 are SGDLS and YYNGEE. As to this clone: Antigen: not known.

The TCR sequence derives from a man aged 40 to 75 with stage II lung adenocarcinoma. Material: PBMCs, obtained before any cancer treatment. The chain employs TRBV9 and TRBJ2-7; perhaps TRBD1 as D (5 bases). The CDR3 DNA is TGTGCCAGCAGCGTAGTGCAGGGACAGTACTTC. Its protein is CASSVVQGQYF.